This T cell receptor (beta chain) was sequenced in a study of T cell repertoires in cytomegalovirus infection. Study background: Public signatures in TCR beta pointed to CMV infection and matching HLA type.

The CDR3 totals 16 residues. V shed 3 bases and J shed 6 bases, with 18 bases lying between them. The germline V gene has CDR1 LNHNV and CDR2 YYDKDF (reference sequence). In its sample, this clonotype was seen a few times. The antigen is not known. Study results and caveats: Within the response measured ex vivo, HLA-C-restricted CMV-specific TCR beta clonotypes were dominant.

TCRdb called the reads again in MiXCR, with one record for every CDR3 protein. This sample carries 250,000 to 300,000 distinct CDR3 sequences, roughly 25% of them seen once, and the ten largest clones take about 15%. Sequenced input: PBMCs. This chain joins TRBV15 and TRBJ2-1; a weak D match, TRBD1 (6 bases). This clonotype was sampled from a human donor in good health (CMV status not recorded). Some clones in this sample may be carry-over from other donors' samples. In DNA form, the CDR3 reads TGTGCCACCAGCAGGCTAGAGGACAGACCGATCAATGAGCAGTTCTTC. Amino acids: CATSRLEDRPINEQFF.